The 27 T cell receptor beta chains in this list originate from one sample, sequenced in a study of sequential checkpoint blockade in melanoma. Sequenced by immunoSEQ multiplex PCR; TCRdb stores in-frame clones only, minus some. The sample contains about 11,000 clones, 78% of which appear only once. Noted treatment: randomized to nivolumab then ipilimumab (arm A) or the reverse (arm B). The sequenced sample was CD8+ T cells sorted from blood (inferred from file names), obtained from a patient given nivolumab and ipilimumab in sequence. Receptor source: a human donor with melanoma.

The V call is TRBV21-1, the J call TRBJ1-2. TRBV21-1 counts as a pseudogene. The CDR3 spans 8 residues. The CDR3 nucleotides read TGTGCCAGCCCATCGGGGGTGTTC. Its translation is CASPSGVF.

The chain uses TRBV7-9 and TRBJ2-1; D possibly corresponds to TRBD1 (6 bases). The CDR3 runs to 15 residues. Germline V lookup: CDR1 SEHNR, CDR2 FQNEAQ (reference sequence). The V end was cut by 5 bases, the J end by 9 bases, with 20 bases between. The CDR3 is CASSPRDNGIAEQFF. CDR3 in DNA: TGTGCCAGCAGCCCCCGGGACAACGGAATAGCTGAGCAGTTCTTC.

V usage is TRBV5-1 and J usage is TRBJ1-5, with 9 bases lining up with TRBD1. The germline CDR1 and CDR2 sequences are SGHRS and YFSETQ. This CDR3 contains 14 residues. The V gene end was trimmed by 4 bases and the J gene end by 4 bases; junction bases not matched to a gene: 3. The CDR3 sequence: CASSRTGANQPQHF. CDR3 sequence (DNA): TGCGCCAGCAGCCGGACAGGGGCGAATCAGCCCCAGCATTTT.

This clone was detected only a few times. The chain combines TRBV6-4 with TRBJ2-3, with D tentatively TRBD2 (6 bases). Trimming took off 4 bases at V and 1 base at J, with 6 bases between the two ends. This CDR3 region has 13 residues. From germline, CDR1 is MRHNA and CDR2 SNTAGT. The CDR3 DNA sequence: TGTGCCAGCAGTGCGGGGGGCACAGATACGCAGTATTTT. It encodes CASSAGGTDTQYF.

The V gene is TRBV7-9, the J gene TRBJ2-3; tentative D call: TRBD1 (6 bases). This CDR3 has 14 amino acids. Germline V gene lookup returns CDR1 SEHNR and CDR2 FQNEAQ (reference sequence). Trimming stripped 6 bases from V and 8 bases from J, with 18 bases between. CDR3 coding DNA: TGTGCCAGCAGTCCCAGGGGAGCCCGTGGTACGCAGTATTTT. Amino acid sequence: CASSPRGARGTQYF.

J is TRBJ2-1 and V is TRBV2; D unclear. This CDR3 region has 14 residues. The germline gives CDR1 SNHLY, CDR2 FYNNEI. Trimming removed 7 bases at V and 0 bases at J, with 10 bases between. The CDR3 bases are TGTGCCAGCATTGCGGAGAGCTCCTACAATGAGCAGTTCTTC. Residues: CASIAESSYNEQFF.

The chain carries TRBV6-5 and TRBJ2-3, with 7 bases fitting TRBD1. The trim removed 2 bases at V and 1 base at J, leaving 6 bases unmatched. The CDR3 has 16 amino acids. Germline-derived CDR1 and CDR2 are MNHEY and SVGAGI. The CDR3 here is CASSYRTGRGTDTQYF. The CDR3, as DNA: TGTGCCAGCAGTTACCGGACAGGTAGGGGCACAGATACGCAGTATTTT.

The V call is TRBV6-4, the J call TRBJ1-2; D is ambiguous. Per the germline V gene, CDR1 is MRHNA and CDR2 is SNTAGT. Trimming removed 7 bases at V and 5 bases at J, with 20 bases between. The CDR3 has 15 amino acids. DNA of the CDR3: TGTGCCAGCACCACATCCGGGGAAGGACTATATGGCTACACCTTC. This encodes CASTTSGEGLYGYTF.

The gene calls are TRBV9 and TRBJ2-7; 9 nucleotides align to TRBD1. Trimming cost V 4 bases and J 3 bases; bases outside gene matches: 5. The CDR3 has 14 amino acids. CDR1 and CDR2 from the germline V gene are SGDLS and YYNGEE. CDR3 loop: CASSPGDRDYEQYF. The CDR3 DNA sequence: TGTGCCAGCAGCCCTGGGGACAGGGACTACGAGCAGTACTTC.

The chain carries TRBV25-1 and TRBJ1-1, with TRBD1 identical over 9 bases. CDR1 and CDR2 (germline): MGHDK, SYGVNS. This CDR3 region has 15 residues. J was trimmed by 5 bases and V by 3 bases; bases with no gene match: 7. As DNA, the CDR3 is TGTGCCAGCAGTGATATCGGACAGGGGTCTACTGAAGCTTTCTTT. It encodes CASSDIGQGSTEAFF.

The V and J genes are TRBV9 and TRBJ1-5, with D unclear. V shed 1 base and J shed 3 bases, with 11 bases lying between them. The CDR3 contains 15 residues. The germline V gene encodes CDR1 SGDLS and CDR2 YYNGEE. The CDR3 DNA follows: TGTGCCAGCAGCGTAACCGGGTTGGTCAATCAGCCCCAGCATTTT. Its translation is CASSVTGLVNQPQHF.

This clone turned up a few times. The gene calls are TRBV15 and TRBJ2-3, with D perhaps matching TRBD2 (5 bases). The germline V and J ends were trimmed by 3 bases and 2 bases, with 15 bases remaining between them. CDR1 is LNHNV, CDR2 YYDKDF, per germline (reference sequence). This CDR3 contains 16 residues. CDR3 DNA sequence: TGTGCCACCAGCAGGGGAAAGGAGCGGTACACAGATACGCAGTATTTT. The encoded protein is CATSRGKERYTDTQYF.

The J gene is TRBJ2-7, the V gene TRBV29-1, with no clear D. CDR3 size: 12 residues. Trimming stripped 0 bases from V and 3 bases from J, with 6 bases between. CDR1 is SQVTM, CDR2 ANQGSEA, per germline. In DNA form, the CDR3 reads TGCAGCGTTGAAGAATACGGCTACGAGCAGTACTTC. Its protein product is CSVEEYGYEQYF.

This rearrangement joins TRBV19 to TRBJ2-1; a possible D gene is TRBD1 (6 bases). The CDR3 is 16 residues long. Germline V gene data show CDR1 as LNHDA and CDR2 as SQIVND (reference sequence). The V and J ends lost 3 bases and 4 bases respectively, with 16 bases between them. CDR3 region: CASSIRSGQNYNEQFF. The CDR3 region has the DNA TGTGCCAGTAGTATCCGGTCGGGACAAAATTACAATGAGCAGTTCTTC.

This chain joins TRBV5-8 and TRBJ1-2; D is possibly TRBD1 (6 bases). V shed 4 bases and J shed 10 bases, with 17 bases lying between them. The CDR3 has 13 amino acids. CDR1 is SGHTS and CDR2 is YDEGEE in the germline V gene. CDR3 sequence: CASSLTPTGFYTF. The CDR3 region has the DNA TGTGCCAGCAGCCTAACACCGACAGGTTTCTACACCTTC.

The chain uses TRBV11-1 and TRBJ2-4; D is possibly TRBD2 (7 bases). Between the trimmed V and J ends, which lost 1 base and 0 bases, there was a span of 10 bases. The CDR3 sequence is 16 residues long. CDR1 SGHAT and CDR2 FQDESV come from the germline V gene (reference sequence). CDR3 in amino acids: CASSLVRGGAKNIQYF. The CDR3 DNA reads as TGTGCCAGCAGCTTAGTGAGGGGGGGAGCCAAAAACATTCAGTACTTC.

J is TRBJ1-2 and V is TRBV4-2, with 8 bases that match TRBD1. The length of the CDR3 is 15 residues. V lost 4 bases to trimming and J lost 6 bases; unmatched junction nucleotides: 10. Germline V CDR1 and CDR2: LGHNA, YNFKEQ. This CDR3 reads CASSPTGALGHGYTF. DNA for the CDR3: TGTGCCAGCAGCCCGACAGGGGCGCTTGGCCATGGCTACACCTTC.

This rearrangement joins TRBV28 to TRBJ2-1, with TRBD2 identical over 8 bases. Per germline, CDR1 MDHEN and CDR2 SYDVKM. V shed 5 bases and J 4 bases; nucleotides not matched to a gene: 4. CDR3 length: 14 residues. CDR3 coding DNA: TGTGCCAGCAGTCGGGGGGGGGCTTACAATGAGCAGTTCTTC. It yields the protein CASSRGGAYNEQFF.

The V gene is TRBV7-9, the J gene TRBJ2-1; 7 positions match TRBD1. The germline V gene has CDR1 SEHNR and CDR2 FQNEAQ (reference sequence). The V segment lost 5 bases and the J segment 5 bases; nucleotides outside the gene matches: 9. CDR3 length: 15 residues. The CDR3 DNA is TGTGCCAGCAGCCGACGACAGGGATTCAACAATGAGCAGTTCTTC. It codes for CASSRRQGFNNEQFF.

Only a few counts were recorded for this clone. The chain recombines TRBV6-1 with TRBJ2-1; 7 bases agree with TRBD2. The length of the CDR3 is 15 residues. Germline CDR1 is MNHNS and CDR2 is SASEGT. V dropped 3 bases and J dropped 1; count of bases not matched to a gene: 3. CDR3 bases: TGTGCCAGCAGTGAGGAAGCGGGGTCCTACAATGAGCAGTTCTTC. This sequence encodes CASSEEAGSYNEQFF.

V is TRBV7-9 and J is TRBJ1-1; D might be TRBD1 (6 bases). This CDR3 has 15 amino acids. The V and J ends lost 3 bases and 0 bases respectively, with 11 bases between them. Germline CDR1 SEHNR, CDR2 FQNEAQ (reference sequence). Here the CDR3 DNA reads TGTGCCAGCAGCTTCAGGGGCTTCGTGAACACTGAAGCTTTCTTT. This sequence encodes CASSFRGFVNTEAFF.

The V and J genes are TRBV6-5 and TRBJ2-7, with a possible D match to TRBD1 (6 bases). Germline V gene sequence: CDR1 MNHEY, CDR2 SVGAGI. The CDR3 totals 14 residues. The ends were cut back, 2 bases at V and 1 base at J, with 9 bases in the middle. CDR3 nucleotides: TGTGCCAGCAGTTACACACAGGGTTCCTACGAGCAGTACTTC. Translating gives CASSYTQGSYEQYF.

This chain links TRBV6-5 with TRBJ1-1; 8 bases fit TRBD1. The CDR3 is 16 amino acids. Germline CDR1 is MNHEY and CDR2 is SVGAGI. V trimming: 3 bases; J trimming: 7 bases; junction bases outside the gene matches: 13. The CDR3 nucleotides are TGTGCCAGCAGTTATCTCGAGGGGACAGGAGGCAATGAAGCTTTCTTT. This sequence encodes CASSYLEGTGGNEAFF.

The chain recombines TRBV6-5 with TRBJ1-1; D is uncertain. CDR3 length equals 13 residues. The ends were cut back, 2 bases at V and 1 base at J, with 5 bases in the middle. Per germline, CDR1 MNHEY and CDR2 SVGAGI. The CDR3 nucleotides read TGTGCCAGCAGTTACGTGGCGAACACTGAAGCTTTCTTT. It specifies CASSYVANTEAFF.

This rearrangement joins TRBV5-1 to TRBJ1-1, with D maybe TRBD1 (6 bases). The CDR3 length is 14 residues. Germline V lookup: CDR1 SGHRS, CDR2 YFSETQ. V lost 0 bases to trimming and J lost 1 base, with 7 bases between them. The CDR3 loop is CASSLGQENTEAFF. CDR3 coding DNA: TGCGCCAGCAGCTTGGGACAGGAGAACACTGAAGCTTTCTTT.

This sequence joins TRBV9 and TRBJ2-3, with TRBD1 matching 7 bases. In germline, CDR1 is SGDLS, CDR2 YYNGEE. Losses at the gene ends were 4 bases for V and 3 bases for J; bases not matched to a gene: 11. This CDR3 has 16 residues. The CDR3 sequence is CASSSHRGFATDTQYF. Here the CDR3 DNA reads TGTGCCAGCAGCTCTCACAGGGGTTTCGCGACAGATACGCAGTATTTT.

This clone was counted only a few times. The V gene is TRBV27, the J gene TRBJ2-5; D is ambiguous. The CDR3 runs 14 residues. V gave up 0 bases and J gave up 2 bases, with 7 bases separating them. Germline V CDR1 and CDR2: MNHEY, SMNVEV (reference sequence). CDR3 coding DNA: TGTGCCAGCAGTTTATCGGCCTCTCAAGAGACCCAGTACTTC. It codes for CASSLSASQETQYF.